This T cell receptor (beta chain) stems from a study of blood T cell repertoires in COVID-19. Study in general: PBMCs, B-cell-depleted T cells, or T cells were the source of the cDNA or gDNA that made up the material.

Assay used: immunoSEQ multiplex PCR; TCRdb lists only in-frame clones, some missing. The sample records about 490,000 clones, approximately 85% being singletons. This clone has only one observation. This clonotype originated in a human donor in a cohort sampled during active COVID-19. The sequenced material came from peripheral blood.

The CDR3 DNA reads TGTGCCAGCAGCTCGCCCAATCAGGGTAAAGAGACCCAGTACTTC. It translates to CASSSPNQGKETQYF. The chain joins TRBV7-9 to TRBJ2-5; a weak D match, TRBD1 (5 bases). Germline V lookup: CDR1 SEHNR, CDR2 FQNEAQ (reference sequence). The CDR3 sequence is 15 residues long. V was cut by 4 bases and J by 3 bases, with 15 bases left in between.